The entry that follows covers one T cell receptor beta chain sequence. This sample stems from a study of T cells after yellow fever vaccination. Each CDR3 protein is one row after TCRdb ran MiXCR on the 5' RACE reads. The profile shows around 300,000 distinct CDR3 sequences, over 3.5% of them singletons. The input for sequencing was PBMCs, taken 5 days after the yellow fever booster vaccination. The receptor was derived from a man aged 18 to 29 who received the YFV17D yellow fever vaccine.

CDR3 loop: CASKIGPTTPRDTQYF. DNA of the CDR3: TGTGCCAGCAAAATAGGCCCCACAACTCCCCGAGATACGCAGTATTTT. V and J are TRBV12-3 or TRBV12-4 and TRBJ2-3; D remains unclear. Deletions cut 7 bases from V and 5 bases from J, with 22 bases between. This CDR3 contains 16 residues.